These 25 T cell receptor beta chains were sequenced from one sample in a study of blood T cell repertoires in COVID-19 (dated by TCRdb to 2020 to 2021). Libraries were constructed by the immunoSEQ multiplex PCR assay. In its TCRdb copy, this immuneACCESS table keeps in-frame sequences only and misses some clones. Where compared with another copy, unresolved V genes explain less than half of these, and the others have no known cause. The sample data list about 350,000 clones, and about 88% of these were observed just once. Clones ranked in the top ten supply 7% to 8% of the sample. The sequencing sample was made of peripheral blood. All receptors derive from a woman in her 70s with COVID-19, enrolled during active disease.

The chain has TRBV10-3 and TRBJ1-3, with D tentatively TRBD1 (6 bases). CDR3 length: 17 residues. V gave up 5 bases and J gave up 1 base, with 18 bases separating them. Germline CDR1 is ENHRY and CDR2 is SYGVKD. The DNA for the CDR3 is TGTGCCATCAGTTTCAACACGGGACACACTTCTGGAAACACCATATATTTT. Translation gives CAISFNTGHTSGNTIYF.

This clone was picked up a small number of times. The chain combines TRBV29-1 with TRBJ2-1; 12 bases line up with TRBD2. The V gene's germline CDR1 is SQVTM and CDR2 ANQGSEA. The length of the CDR3 is 14 residues. V dropped 6 bases and J dropped 5; count of bases not matched to a gene: 5. CDR3 region: CSVRTSGADNEQFF. CDR3 bases: TGCAGCGTGCGGACTAGCGGGGCGGACAATGAGCAGTTCTTC.

The V and J genes are TRBV5-1 and TRBJ2-3, with D possibly being TRBD1 (6 bases). CDR1 SGHRS and CDR2 YFSETQ come from the germline V gene. V shed 0 bases and J shed 1 base, with 9 bases lying between them. This CDR3 contains 15 residues. DNA for the CDR3: TGCGCCAGCAGCTTGGAGGGGACACGCACAGATACGCAGTATTTT. Its translation: CASSLEGTRTDTQYF.

This chain joins TRBV14 and TRBJ1-2; 9 bases agree with TRBD1. The CDR3 runs to 17 residues. V dropped 7 bases and J dropped 2; count of bases not matched to a gene: 14. From germline, CDR1 is SGHDN and CDR2 FVKESK. The CDR3 region has the DNA TGTGCCAGCACCCTCGAAAGAGGGACAGGGAAGAACTATGGCTACACCTTC. Translating it yields CASTLERGTGKNYGYTF. Full variable domain (missing parts from reference TRBV14 and TRBJ1-2): EAGVTQFPSHSVIEKGQTVTLRCDPISGHDNLYWYRRVMGKEIKFLLHFVKESKQDESGMPNNRFLAERTGGTYSTLKVQPAELEDSGVYFCASTLERGTGKNYGYTFGSGTRLTVV.

The J gene is TRBJ2-7, the V gene TRBV9; TRBD1 aligns across 11 bases. The junction had 7 bases not matched to a gene; V was cut back by 3 bases and J by 5 bases. The CDR3 sequence is 15 residues long. Germline-derived CDR1 and CDR2 are SGDLS and YYNGEE. In DNA form, the CDR3 reads TGTGCCAGCAGCGGTGGGACAGGGGGAAGCCACGAGCAGTACTTC. This encodes CASSGGTGGSHEQYF.

The rearrangement uses TRBV18 and TRBJ2-7, with 7 bases fitting TRBD1. The CDR3 is 15 amino acids. V was clipped by 0 bases and J by 4 bases; unmatched bases: 6. CDR1 and CDR2 from the germline V gene are KGHSH and LQKENI. CDR3 residues: CASSPPGTDAYEQYF. CDR3 nucleotides: TGTGCCAGCTCACCACCGGGGACAGACGCTTACGAGCAGTACTTC.

The chain couples TRBV11-2 to TRBJ1-1; D unresolved. V was cut by 2 bases and J by 5 bases, with 15 bases left in between. Germline CDR1 reads SGHAT; CDR2 reads FQNNGV. The CDR3 spans 15 residues. The CDR3: CASSLLAGGVTEAFF. The CDR3 region has the DNA TGTGCCAGCAGCTTATTAGCAGGAGGAGTTACTGAAGCTTTCTTT.

The chain combines TRBV2 with TRBJ1-1, with TRBD1 matching over 8 bases. Germline CDR1 SNHLY, CDR2 FYNNEI. V shed 6 bases and J 1 base; nucleotides not matched to a gene: 4. The CDR3 consists of 14 residues. The CDR3 spells CASRGTGGNTEAFF. The CDR3 region has the DNA TGTGCCAGCAGGGGGACAGGTGGGAACACTGAAGCTTTCTTT.

V usage is TRBV5-8 and J usage is TRBJ2-7; 7 bases are shared with TRBD2. V shed 4 bases and J 0 bases; nucleotides not matched to a gene: 10. CDR1 SGHTS and CDR2 YDEGEE come from the germline V gene. The CDR3 totals 16 residues. The CDR3: CASSPGRDRSSYEQYF. The CDR3 DNA reads as TGTGCCAGCAGCCCTGGGAGGGATAGGAGCTCCTACGAGCAGTACTTC.

CDR3 region: CATDRGQGTYEQYF. The CDR3 DNA sequence: TGTGCCACCGACAGGGGGCAAGGTACCTACGAGCAGTACTTC. This chain uses TRBV24-1 with TRBJ2-7; the match to TRBD1 covers 10 bases. Per germline, CDR1 KGHDR and CDR2 SFDVKD. Trimming removed 9 bases from V and 2 bases from J; junction bases left unmatched: 6. The CDR3 sequence is 14 residues long.

The gene calls are TRBV2 and TRBJ2-5; 11 nucleotides align to TRBD2. The CDR3 is 15 residues long. The V gene end was trimmed by 5 bases and the J gene end by 4 bases; junction bases not matched to a gene: 6. Germline CDR1 SNHLY, CDR2 FYNNEI. CDR3 in DNA: TGTGCCAGCAGTCTACTAGCGGGGGCATCAGAGACCCAGTACTTC. It encodes CASSLLAGASETQYF.

The gene calls are TRBV18 and TRBJ1-1; D call uncertain. The CDR3 spans 14 residues. The V gene lost 2 bases and the J gene lost 4 bases, with 11 bases spanning the gap. Germline loops: CDR1 KGHSH, CDR2 LQKENI. This chain's CDR3 is CASSPRESGTEAFF. CDR3 coding DNA: TGTGCCAGCTCACCAAGGGAGTCCGGCACTGAAGCTTTCTTT.

The rearrangement links TRBV19 to TRBJ2-5, with D tentatively TRBD1 (6 bases). With 6 bases removed from V and 2 bases from J, the gap between germline ends came to 10 bases. The CDR3 is 13 amino acids. Germline V gene lookup returns CDR1 LNHDA and CDR2 SQIVND (reference sequence). CDR3 sequence (DNA): TGTGCCAGTAGATCGACAGGACAAGAGACCCAGTACTTC. Translated, it gives CASRSTGQETQYF.

The chain uses TRBV11-2 and TRBJ2-2, with a tentative D call TRBD1 (6 bases). Trimming left V 1 base short and J 6 bases short, with 12 bases between. The CDR3 is 15 residues long. CDR1 is SGHAT and CDR2 is FQNNGV in the germline V gene. DNA of the CDR3: TGTGCCAGCAGCTTAGCTAGGGCAGGGGCCGGGGAGCTGTTTTTT. Its protein product is CASSLARAGAGELFF. Supplemented by reference TRBV11-2 and TRBJ2-2, the full variable domain reads EAGVAQSPRYKIIEKRQSVAFWCNPISGHATLYWYQQILGQGPKLLIQFQNNGVVDDSQLPKDRFSAERLKGVDSTLKIQPAKLEDSAVYLCASSLARAGAGELFFGEGSRLTVL.

The V gene is TRBV20-1, the J gene TRBJ1-4; D not certain. The germline gives CDR1 DFQATT, CDR2 SNEGSKA (reference sequence). Trimming took 3 bases from V and 2 from J, leaving 7 bases between them. This CDR3 is 13 amino acids long. The chain's CDR3 is CSASLGTNEKLFF. CDR3 in DNA: TGCAGTGCTAGTCTGGGCACTAATGAAAAACTGTTTTTT.

This clone was observed once. CDR3 region: CATSDDRGGEKLFF. CDR3 DNA: TGTGCCACCAGTGACGACAGGGGTGGCGAAAAACTGTTTTTT. V usage is TRBV24-1 and J usage is TRBJ1-4; 8 bases align to TRBD1. J lost 8 bases, V lost 4 bases, and 5 bases had no gene match. The CDR3 runs 14 residues. Per the germline V gene, CDR1 is KGHDR and CDR2 is SFDVKD.

To note about this clone: Other nucleotide sequences from this sample produce the same CDR3. The V call is TRBV6-5, the J call TRBJ1-5, with D perhaps matching TRBD1 (6 bases). The germline V gene encodes CDR1 MNHEY and CDR2 SVGAGI. The CDR3 has 13 residues. V was shortened by 6 bases and J by 5 bases, with 11 bases between the two germline ends. The CDR3 region has the DNA TGTGCCAGCAGCCCGGACAGAGATCAGCCCCAGCATTTT. Translating it yields CASSPDRDQPQHF.

The CDR3 bases are TGTGCCAGCAGCTTGGCCGCGGACAACCAAGAGACCCAGTACTTC. Encoded protein: CASSLAADNQETQYF. The chain links TRBV5-4 to TRBJ2-5, with D tentatively TRBD1 (5 bases). Germline assignment: CDR1 SGHNT and CDR2 YYREEE (reference sequence). CDR3 size: 15 residues. V was cut by 0 bases and J by 0 bases, with 9 bases left in between. Using reference TRBV5-4 and TRBJ2-5 for the parts outside the CDR3, the full variable domain is ETGVTQSPTHLIKTRGQQVTLRCSSQSGHNTVSWYQQALGQGPQFIFQYYREEENGRGNFPPRFSGLQFPNYSSELNVNALELDDSALYLCASSLAADNQETQYFGPGTRLLVL.

The rearrangement joins TRBV30 to TRBJ1-5; the D is unclear. The V gene's germline CDR1 is GTSNPN and CDR2 SVGIG (reference sequence). The CDR3 is 15 residues long. With 3 bases removed from V and 5 bases from J, the gap between germline ends came to 17 bases. The CDR3 coding sequence is TGTGCCTGGAGGAACCGAAGGGCCGGGGATCAGCCCCAGCATTTT. It translates to CAWRNRRAGDQPQHF.

CDR3 loop: CASSPGLAGAGDTQYF. The CDR3 DNA sequence: TGCGCCAGCAGCCCGGGACTAGCGGGGGCCGGAGATACGCAGTATTTT. V gene TRBV5-1 combines with J gene TRBJ2-3, with 14 positions matching TRBD2. The V gene's germline CDR1 is SGHRS and CDR2 YFSETQ. The CDR3 has 16 residues. Trimming removed 4 bases from V and 5 bases from J; junction bases left unmatched: 6.

The chain links TRBV5-6 to TRBJ2-5; 8 nucleotides agree with TRBD1. This CDR3 has 16 amino acids. CDR1 is SGHDT and CDR2 is YYEEEE in the germline V gene. Losses at the gene ends were 2 bases for V and 5 bases for J; bases not matched to a gene: 11. The CDR3, as DNA: TGTGCCAGCAGCTTAGGTCTCCAGGGGGCGATGGAGACCCAGTACTTC. This translates into CASSLGLQGAMETQYF.

The V gene is TRBV4-1, the J gene TRBJ2-2, with 7 bases identical to TRBD2. Looked up from germline, CDR1 is MGHRA and CDR2 is YSYEKL. This CDR3 contains 16 residues. V was clipped by 6 bases and J by 1 base; unmatched bases: 8. The CDR3 nucleotides read TGCGCCAGCAGGGAGAGACTAGCTGAGAACACCGGGGAGCTGTTTTTT. Translated: CASRERLAENTGELFF.

CDR3 nucleotides: TGTGCCAGTCGAAGGGCCGGGACAGTGAATGAAAAACTGTTTTTT. Translating it yields CASRRAGTVNEKLFF. The chain uses TRBV19 and TRBJ1-4, with 7 bases aligning to TRBD1. Looked up from germline, CDR1 is LNHDA and CDR2 is SQIVND (reference sequence). V gave up 8 bases and J gave up 5 bases; unmatched junction bases: 11. The CDR3 extends over 15 amino acids.

The chain links TRBV5-6 to TRBJ2-5; 8 positions agree with TRBD2. Germline V gene sequence: CDR1 SGHDT, CDR2 YYEEEE. The CDR3 is 13 residues long. V dropped 3 bases and J dropped 9; count of bases not matched to a gene: 7. The CDR3 DNA sequence: TGTGCCAGCAGCTCGGGGGGGCCAGGGGCCCAGTACTTC. Its translation: CASSSGGPGAQYF.

The V call is TRBV6-2 or TRBV6-3, the J call TRBJ1-4; possible D gene TRBD1, 5 bases. The V gene lost 6 bases and the J gene lost 6 bases, with 14 bases spanning the gap. Germline CDR1 reads MNHEY; CDR2 reads SVGEGT. This CDR3 contains 14 residues. CDR3 sequence reads: CASRPTGPYEKLFF. The CDR3 DNA reads as TGTGCCAGCAGGCCTACAGGACCCTATGAAAAACTGTTTTTT.